This TCR beta chain came from a study of T cells in Graves' hyperthyroidism and ophthalmopathy. This CDR3 has 15 amino acids. With V trimmed by 3 bases and J by 7 bases, 9 bases remained unmatched. Germline V gives CDR1 KGHDR, CDR2 SFDVKD. Researchers amplified the TCR beta CDR3 regions from RNA transcripts. The primer set for the first-round RT-PCR of the TCR CDR3 was HTBI. TCRdb reprocessed the multiplex PCR reads with MiXCR, giving one entry per CDR3 protein. The data contain some 600,000 distinct CDR3 sequences, approximately 15% of them singletons. This chain uses TRBV24-1 with TRBJ1-2; TRBD1 agrees at 8 bases. The TCR originated in a woman aged 30 to 39 with Graves' hyperthyroidism that later progressed to Graves' ophthalmopathy. The specimen was blood. DNA for the CDR3: TGTGCCACCAGTGATCCGCTATCCGACAGGGGTGGCTACACCTTC. Its translation: CATSDPLSDRGGYTF.